Each of the 28 T cell receptor beta chains below was sequenced from the same sample in a study of T cells in Graves' hyperthyroidism and ophthalmopathy. Amplification of TCR beta CDR3 regions was performed using RNA transcripts as template. HTBI primers drove first-round RT-PCR of the TCR CDR3. TCRdb re-called the multiplex PCR reads through MiXCR, storing one row per CDR3 protein. The sample lists about 500,000 distinct CDR3 sequences, 40% to 50% seen once, with about 43% in the top ten. Sequences were obtained from peripheral blood or thyroid tissue (not recorded which). These receptors were collected from an adult woman with Graves' disease, either hyperthyroidism or ophthalmopathy (not recorded which).

V is TRBV19 and J is TRBJ2-7, with D possibly matching TRBD2 (6 bases). Trimming cost V 6 bases and J 8 bases, with 17 bases left between them. Per germline, CDR1 LNHDA and CDR2 SQIVND (reference sequence). The CDR3 runs to 13 residues. This CDR3 reads CASSVSGRDKQYF. DNA for the CDR3: TGTGCCAGTAGCGTTTCCGGGAGAGACAAGCAGTACTTC.

V is TRBV5-1 and J is TRBJ2-6; no firm D call. The CDR3 is made up of 16 amino acids. V was pared by 4 bases and J by 4 bases, with 15 bases between. CDR1 and CDR2 (germline): SGHRS, YFSETQ. CDR3 DNA sequence: TGCGCCAGCAGCCAAGTTTCCGCCACCGGGGCCAACGTCCTGACTTTC. It specifies CASSQVSATGANVLTF.

This chain connects TRBV12-3 or TRBV12-4 to TRBJ1-2; D gene unclear. Trimming cost V 8 bases and J 7 bases, with 11 bases left between them. CDR3 length: 11 amino acids. The CDR3 spells CASRPGGGYTF. DNA for the CDR3: TGTGCCAGCCGACCGGGCGGTGGCTACACCTTC.

The chain recombines TRBV15 with TRBJ1-2; D gene uncertain. Germline V gives CDR1 LNHNV, CDR2 YYDKDF (reference sequence). V lost 1 base to trimming and J lost 2 bases, with 14 bases between them. The CDR3 runs to 16 residues. As DNA, the CDR3 is TGTGCCACCAGCAGAGGAGTCGGGGTCGGAAACTATGGCTACACCTTC. Its protein is CATSRGVGVGNYGYTF.

CDR3 protein: CASSHWDTSGDDGYTF. The DNA of the CDR3 is TGTGCCAGCAGCCATTGGGACACTTCCGGGGACGATGGCTACACCTTC. The chain links TRBV14 to TRBJ1-2; TRBD1 might be the D (6 bases). Per the germline V gene, CDR1 is SGHDN and CDR2 is FVKESK. The V gene lost 3 bases and the J gene lost 6 bases, with 20 bases spanning the gap. The CDR3 is 16 residues long. Supplemented by reference TRBV14 and TRBJ1-2, the full variable domain reads EAGVTQFPSHSVIEKGQTVTLRCDPISGHDNLYWYRRVMGKEIKFLLHFVKESKQDESGMPNNRFLAERTGGTYSTLKVQPAELEDSGVYFCASSHWDTSGDDGYTFGSGTRLTVV.

The sample holds a few counts of this clonotype. The V and J genes are TRBV10-3 and TRBJ1-1; TRBD1 matches 11 bases. The CDR3 is 15 residues long. Germline V gives CDR1 ENHRY, CDR2 SYGVKD. V shed 6 bases and J 9 bases; nucleotides not matched to a gene: 12. This CDR3 is CAISGTGGEGAKAFF. In nucleotides, the CDR3 is TGTGCCATCAGCGGGACAGGGGGTGAGGGGGCCAAAGCTTTCTTT.

The chain has TRBV7-6 and TRBJ2-2, with D possibly matching TRBD1 (5 bases). Germline V gives CDR1 SGHVS, CDR2 FNYEAQ. Trimming took off 5 bases at V and 2 bases at J, with 18 bases between the two ends. The CDR3 is 17 residues long. The CDR3 DNA follows: TGTGCCAGCAGCGGCCTTGCGACAGCCCTCAACACCGGGGAGCTGTTTTTT. This codes for CASSGLATALNTGELFF. The complete variable domain, with remaining parts taken from reference TRBV7-6 and TRBJ2-2, reads GAGVSQSPRYKVTKRGQDVALRCDPISGHVSLYWYRQALGQGPEFLTYFNYEAQQDKSGLPNDRFSAERPEGSISTLTIQRTEQRDSAMYRCASSGLATALNTGELFFGEGSRLTVL.

This clonotype was observed a single time. This chain uses TRBV7-9 with TRBJ1-4, with D possibly matching TRBD1 (5 bases). Per the germline V gene, CDR1 is SEHNR and CDR2 is FQNEAQ (reference sequence). The V and J ends lost 3 bases and 4 bases respectively, with 9 bases between them. This CDR3 has 14 amino acids. The CDR3, as DNA: TGTGCCAGCAGCTTCCGGGACGGTAATGAAAAACTGTTTTTT. Residues: CASSFRDGNEKLFF.

The chain links TRBV19 to TRBJ2-7; D perhaps matches TRBD1 (7 bases). CDR1 and CDR2 (germline): LNHDA, SQIVND (reference sequence). V lost 6 bases and J lost 0, with 36 bases in between. The CDR3 length is 22 residues. The CDR3 spells CASSTGTDTSTADVEGSYEQYF. The CDR3 DNA reads as TGTGCCAGTAGCACCGGGACAGACACTAGCACTGCAGATGTAGAGGGCTCCTACGAGCAGTACTTC.

This clonotype came up many times. V is TRBV4-1 and J is TRBJ1-6, with 10 bases fitting TRBD1. Germline CDR1 MGHRA, CDR2 YSYEKL. The CDR3 loop spans 18 amino acids. Losses at the gene ends were 3 bases for V and 11 bases for J; bases not matched to a gene: 16. CDR3 nucleotides: TGCGCCAGCAGCCAGCGGGTTTTGTGGGACAGGGGAGGGACACCCCTCCACTTT. Translation gives CASSQRVLWDRGGTPLHF.

This chain joins TRBV7-2 and TRBJ2-7; D is unresolved. V lost 5 bases and J lost 7, with 12 bases in between. The V gene's germline CDR1 is SGHTA and CDR2 FQGNSA. The CDR3 has 12 amino acids. CDR3 amino acids: CASSILHEEQYF. The CDR3, as DNA: TGTGCCAGCAGCATCTTACACGAGGAGCAGTACTTC.

Worth noting for this clonotype: This may arise from a read error, as a much more abundant clone is one base away. V gene TRBV9 combines with J gene TRBJ1-4, with a weak D call TRBD1 (5 bases). Germline lookup yields CDR1 SGDLS and CDR2 YYNGEE. V lost 3 bases, J lost 8 bases, and 17 bases lay in between. This CDR3 spans 15 amino acids. The CDR3: CASSEGIQGGEKLFF. CDR3 DNA: TGTGCCAGCAGCGAGGGGATCCAGGGAGGAGAAAAACTGTTTTTT.

Only a few counts were recorded for this clonotype. The V call is TRBV28, the J call TRBJ1-5; no firm D call. V lost 2 bases and J 5 bases, leaving 10 bases between the germline ends. CDR3 length equals 14 residues. CDR1 MDHEN and CDR2 SYDVKM come from the germline V gene. The CDR3 DNA sequence: TGTGCCAGCAGTTTACTTGCGGGATATCAGCCCCAGCATTTT. This translates into CASSLLAGYQPQHF.

This clonotype was counted a single time. The chain is built from TRBV20-1 and TRBJ2-7, with 12 nucleotides matching TRBD2. This CDR3 is built from 14 residues. Germline values: CDR1 DFQATT, CDR2 SNEGSKA (reference sequence). The junction had 4 bases not matched to a gene; V was cut back by 5 bases and J by 2 bases. The CDR3 region has the DNA TGCAGTGCTGCGCGACTAGCGGGAGCCTACGAGCAGTACTTC. Translating it yields CSAARLAGAYEQYF.

In its sample, this clonotype was seen a few times. The chain joins TRBV7-9 to TRBJ2-7; possibly TRBD1 for D (6 bases). The CDR3 is 14 residues long. CDR1 is SEHNR, CDR2 FQNEAQ, per germline (reference sequence). Trimming cost V 2 bases and J 3 bases, with 11 bases left between them. The CDR3 protein is CASSLLAQGYEQYF. The CDR3 DNA follows: TGTGCCAGCAGCTTATTGGCACAGGGCTACGAGCAGTACTTC.

This clonotype was recorded at least ten times. This chain uses TRBV12-3 or TRBV12-4 with TRBJ2-5; unclear D gene. V lost 1 base, J lost 5 bases, and 5 bases lay in between. The CDR3 totals 12 residues. CDR3 DNA: TGTGCCAGCAGTTTAGTTTGGGAGACCCAGTACTTC. Protein sequence: CASSLVWETQYF.

The gene calls are TRBV30 and TRBJ1-1, with a possible D match to TRBD1 (5 bases). V was pared by 2 bases and J by 11 bases, with 12 bases between. CDR1 is GTSNPN, CDR2 SVGIG, per germline (reference sequence). CDR3 size: 11 residues. This chain's CDR3 is CAWSRPAGAFF. CDR3 coding DNA: TGTGCCTGGAGTAGGCCGGCAGGGGCTTTCTTT. The full variable domain, in which reference TRBV30 and TRBJ1-1 provide the parts outside the CDR3, is SQTIHQWPATLVQPVGSPLSLECTVEGTSNPNLYWYRQAAGRGLQLLFYSVGIGQISSEVPQNLSASRPQDRQFILSSKKLLLSDSGFYLCAWSRPAGAFFGQGTRLTVV.

CDR3 sequence reads: CASSSREGPGNTEAFF. The DNA for the CDR3 is TGTGCCAGCAGCTCTCGGGAGGGGCCAGGGAACACTGAAGCTTTCTTT. This sequence joins TRBV7-9 and TRBJ1-1; a possible D gene is TRBD1 (5 bases). In germline, CDR1 is SEHNR, CDR2 FQNEAQ (reference sequence). V lost 4 bases, J lost 1 base, and 16 bases lay in between. The CDR3 is made up of 16 amino acids.

The chain employs TRBV7-9 and TRBJ1-2; no reliable D call. The germline CDR1 and CDR2 sequences are SEHNR and FQNEAQ (reference sequence). Trimming removed 5 bases from V and 0 bases from J, with 10 bases in between. CDR3 length: 14 amino acids. Here the CDR3 DNA reads TGTGCCAGCAGCCACAGCGGGTCTAACTATGGCTACACCTTC. It specifies CASSHSGSNYGYTF.

This clonotype was found many times. The chain employs TRBV5-1 and TRBJ1-6, with unresolved D. Germline V lookup: CDR1 SGHRS, CDR2 YFSETQ. The CDR3 has 14 amino acids. Trimming took 0 bases from V and 8 from J, leaving 9 bases between them. The CDR3, as DNA: TGCGCCAGCAGCTTGGGAGAACGACATTCACCCCTCCACTTT. Translating gives CASSLGERHSPLHF. Supplemented by reference TRBV5-1 and TRBJ1-6, the full variable domain reads KAGVTQTPRYLIKTRGQQVTLSCSPISGHRSVSWYQQTPGQGLQFLFEYFSETQRNKGNFPGRFSGRQFSNSRSEMNVSTLELGDSALYLCASSLGERHSPLHFGNGTRLTVT.

The rearrangement links TRBV7-2 to TRBJ2-5, with 7 bases identical to TRBD1. CDR3 length: 13 residues. J was trimmed by 5 bases and V by 5 bases; bases with no gene match: 5. The germline CDR1 and CDR2 sequences are SGHTA and FQGNSA. CDR3 nucleotide sequence: TGTGCCAGCAGCCTTCTGACAGGGGAGACCCAGTACTTC. It encodes CASSLLTGETQYF.

This clonotype was picked up a small number of times. CDR3 region: CAGASGPSYEQYF. CDR3 in DNA: TGTGCCGGAGCTAGCGGCCCCTCCTACGAGCAGTACTTC. The chain is built from TRBV2 and TRBJ2-7; 7 bases align to TRBD2. The J segment lost 0 bases and the V segment lost 11 bases, leaving 7 bases of the junction unmatched. The germline CDR1 and CDR2 sequences are SNHLY and FYNNEI. The CDR3 is 13 residues long.

The genes are TRBV6-1 and TRBJ2-2; tentative D call: TRBD2 (5 bases). The CDR3 sequence is 16 residues long. The V gene lost 7 bases and the J gene lost 6 bases, with 21 bases spanning the gap. Per the germline V gene, CDR1 is MNHNS and CDR2 is SASEGT. This chain's CDR3 is CASTPGRTLAAGELFF. Here the CDR3 DNA reads TGTGCCAGCACTCCGGGTCGGACTTTGGCAGCCGGGGAGCTGTTTTTT.

This clonotype has a count of ten or more. The rearrangement links TRBV7-8 to TRBJ2-5, with D perhaps being TRBD1 or TRBD2 (6 bases each). The length of the CDR3 is 16 residues. Germline V gene data show CDR1 as SGHVS and CDR2 as FQNEAQ. V lost 5 bases to trimming and J lost 5 bases, with 21 bases between them. Here the CDR3 DNA reads TGTGCCAGCAGCGTGACAATGACAGGTGGAGGGGAGACCCAGTACTTC. This translates into CASSVTMTGGGETQYF. Combining the CDR3 with reference TRBV7-8 and TRBJ2-5 gives the whole variable domain GAGVSQSPRYKVAKRGQDVALRCDPISGHVSLFWYQQALGQGPEFLTYFQNEAQLDKSGLPSDRFFAERPEGSVSTLKIQRTQQEDSAVYLCASSVTMTGGGETQYFGPGTRLLVL.

This clonotype came up many times. This sequence joins TRBV24-1 and TRBJ2-5; the match to TRBD1 covers 8 bases. Germline loops: CDR1 KGHDR, CDR2 SFDVKD. CDR3 length: 13 residues. The trim removed 4 bases at V and 7 bases at J, leaving 4 bases unmatched. In nucleotides, the CDR3 is TGTGCCACCAGTGACGGACAGGGTGGGACCCAGTACTTC. This codes for CATSDGQGGTQYF.

This clonotype was seen at least ten times. The chain employs TRBV12-3 or TRBV12-4 and TRBJ2-7; D is unclear. The CDR3 runs 12 residues. Trimming took off 5 bases at V and 4 bases at J, with 9 bases between the two ends. CDR3: CASSQSIYEQYF. CDR3 in DNA: TGTGCCAGCAGTCAATCCATTTACGAGCAGTACTTC.

J is TRBJ1-1 and V is TRBV20-1, with a tentative D call TRBD1 (6 bases). Germline V gene lookup returns CDR1 DFQATT and CDR2 SNEGSKA (reference sequence). CDR3 length: 13 residues. V lost 6 bases and J 0 bases, leaving 11 bases between the germline ends. CDR3 sequence: CSATRGVNTEAFF. The CDR3 DNA sequence: TGCAGTGCAACCAGGGGAGTGAACACTGAAGCTTTCTTT.

There are many counts of this clonotype. This chain joins TRBV19 and TRBJ1-5; maybe TRBD1 (6 bases). The CDR3 totals 15 residues. The V end lost 9 bases, the J end lost 3 bases, and 18 bases lay between the germline ends. Germline CDR1 and CDR2: LNHDA and SQIVND (reference sequence). CDR3 amino acids: CASAGEGGNNQPQHF. The CDR3 DNA reads TGTGCCAGCGCCGGTGAGGGGGGAAACAATCAGCCCCAGCATTTT. The complete variable domain, with remaining parts taken from reference TRBV19 and TRBJ1-5, reads DGGITQSPKYLFRKEGQNVTLSCEQNLNHDAMYWYRQDPGQGLRLIYYSQIVNDFQKGDIAEGYSVSREKKESFPLTVTSAQKNPTAFYLCASAGEGGNNQPQHFGDGTRLSIL.